These 10 T cell receptor beta chains were all obtained from the same sample, sequenced in a study of blood T cell repertoires in COVID-19 (dated by TCRdb to between 2020 and 2021). Receptors were amplified or captured by the immunoSEQ multiplex PCR assay. Imported from immuneACCESS, the table was reduced by TCRdb to in-frame sequences with V and J called. These copies leave out some clones; in studies compared against another copy, an unresolved V gene accounts for under half, and the cause of the remainder is not known. In this sample the table shows 200,000 to 250,000 clones, around 85% of which occur a single time. The top ten constitute approximately 5% of the sample. The specimen sequenced was peripheral blood. The source of these receptors is a human donor in a cohort sampled during active COVID-19.

This clone was seen ten or more times. The chain uses TRBV6-6 and TRBJ1-5, with a weak D call TRBD1 (5 bases). Germline CDR1 reads MNHNY; CDR2 reads SVGAGI (reference sequence). The CDR3 spans 15 residues. With 7 bases removed from V and 0 bases from J, the gap between germline ends came to 13 bases. CDR3: CASTPDTNSNQPQHF. The CDR3 DNA reads TGTGCCAGCACCCCGGACACAAATAGCAATCAGCCCCAGCATTTT.

The V call is TRBV27, the J call TRBJ2-5; D unclear. Germline-derived CDR1 and CDR2 are MNHEY and SMNVEV (reference sequence). V lost 5 bases and J lost 0, with 16 bases in between. The CDR3 has 16 residues. CDR3 coding DNA: TGTGCCAGCAGTCCTTATCCTTCTTTGTACCAAGAGACCCAGTACTTC. It codes for CASSPYPSLYQETQYF.

The chain joins TRBV18 to TRBJ2-7; 7 bases match TRBD1. Germline CDR1 reads KGHSH; CDR2 reads LQKENI. V shed 2 bases, J shed 0 bases, and the junction held 7 bases outside the gene matches. This CDR3 is 16 amino acids long. This chain's CDR3 is CASSPVPGQSSYEQYF. In nucleotides, the CDR3 is TGTGCCAGCTCACCAGTTCCGGGACAGAGCTCCTACGAGCAGTACTTC.

The rearrangement uses TRBV5-1 and TRBJ1-1; 7 bases match TRBD1. The CDR3 runs 16 residues. Germline CDR1 is SGHRS and CDR2 is YFSETQ. The V segment lost 1 base and the J segment 2 bases; nucleotides outside the gene matches: 8. The CDR3 DNA reads as TGCGCCAGCAGCTTGATTTCAGGGGGAGGAAACACTGAAGCTTTCTTT. It yields the protein CASSLISGGGNTEAFF.

As for this clone: The same CDR3 also results from other DNA sequences found in this sample. The gene calls are TRBV19 and TRBJ2-7; D is undetermined. Germline V CDR1 and CDR2: LNHDA, SQIVND (reference sequence). The V and J ends lost 3 bases and 2 bases respectively, with 11 bases between them. This CDR3 contains 14 residues. The CDR3 region has the DNA TGTGCCAGTAGTATTGGGCACCCGACCTACGAGCAGTACTTC. As protein: CASSIGHPTYEQYF.

V usage is TRBV24-1 and J usage is TRBJ1-2, with D possibly being TRBD1 (5 bases). V was shortened by 0 bases and J by 3 bases, with 16 bases between the two germline ends. Germline V gene data show CDR1 as KGHDR and CDR2 as SFDVKD. This CDR3 has 17 residues. CDR3 DNA sequence: TGTGCCACCAGTGATTTGATGGGGGGGAGACTATACTATGGCTACACCTTC. Amino acids: CATSDLMGGRLYYGYTF.

For the CDR3, the DNA is TGTGCCAGCAGCTGGACAGGGATGAGGGAGCAGTACTTC. This codes for CASSWTGMREQYF. The chain uses TRBV6-6 and TRBJ2-7; 8 bases align to TRBD1. This CDR3 has 13 amino acids. The J segment lost 7 bases and the V segment lost 6 bases, leaving 8 bases of the junction unmatched. CDR1 and CDR2 (germline): MNHNY, SVGAGI (reference sequence).

This chain uses TRBV18 with TRBJ2-7, with TRBD2 matching 10 bases. Germline V lookup: CDR1 KGHSH, CDR2 LQKENI. CDR3 size: 18 residues. The V segment lost 1 base and the J segment 0 bases; nucleotides outside the gene matches: 9. The CDR3 DNA reads as TGTGCCAGCTCACCACGGTACGAACTAGCGGGGACCTCCTACGAGCAGTACTTC. Amino acid sequence: CASSPRYELAGTSYEQYF.

This clone was counted only a few times. The V gene is TRBV5-4, the J gene TRBJ2-1; D remains unclear. V was clipped by 2 bases and J by 6 bases, with 6 bases between them. The length of the CDR3 is 12 residues. Germline lookup yields CDR1 SGHNT and CDR2 YYREEE (reference sequence). This CDR3 reads CASSFGVNEQFF. The CDR3 coding sequence is TGTGCCAGCAGCTTCGGAGTCAATGAGCAGTTCTTC.

This chain links TRBV5-1 with TRBJ1-4; 9 nucleotides agree with TRBD1. Losses at the gene ends were 7 bases for V and 7 bases for J; bases not matched to a gene: 14. The CDR3 spans 16 residues. Germline CDR1 SGHRS, CDR2 YFSETQ. The CDR3 DNA sequence: TGCGCCAGCGTAGGACAGGGGCCGGTTGAAGGTGAAAAACTGTTTTTT. Protein product: CASVGQGPVEGEKLFF.